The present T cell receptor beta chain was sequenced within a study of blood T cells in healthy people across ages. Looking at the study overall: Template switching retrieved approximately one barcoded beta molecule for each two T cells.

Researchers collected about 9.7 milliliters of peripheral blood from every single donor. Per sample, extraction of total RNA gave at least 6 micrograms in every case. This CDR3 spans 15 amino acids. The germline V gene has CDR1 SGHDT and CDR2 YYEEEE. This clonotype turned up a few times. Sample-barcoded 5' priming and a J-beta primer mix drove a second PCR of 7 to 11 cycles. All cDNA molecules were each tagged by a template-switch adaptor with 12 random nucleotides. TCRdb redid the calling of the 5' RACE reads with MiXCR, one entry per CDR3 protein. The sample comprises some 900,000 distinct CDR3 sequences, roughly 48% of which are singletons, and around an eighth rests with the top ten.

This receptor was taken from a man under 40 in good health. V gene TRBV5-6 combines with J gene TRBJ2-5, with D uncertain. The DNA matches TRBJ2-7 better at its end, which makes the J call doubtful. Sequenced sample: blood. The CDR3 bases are TGTGCCAGCAGCCCTCAAAGGTTCGCCACGTCCGAGCAGTACTTC. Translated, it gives CASSPQRFATSEQYF.